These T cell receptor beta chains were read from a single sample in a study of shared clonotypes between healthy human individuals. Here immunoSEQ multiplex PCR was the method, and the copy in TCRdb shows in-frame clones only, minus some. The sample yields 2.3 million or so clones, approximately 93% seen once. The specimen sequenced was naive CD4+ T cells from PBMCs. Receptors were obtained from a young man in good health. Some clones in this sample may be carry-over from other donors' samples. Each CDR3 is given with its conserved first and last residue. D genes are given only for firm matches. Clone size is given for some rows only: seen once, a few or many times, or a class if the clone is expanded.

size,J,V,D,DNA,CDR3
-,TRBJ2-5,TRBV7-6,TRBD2,TGTGCCAGCAGCTTAATGCCGGCGGGAGGCCTAAACGGGGAGACCCAGTACTTC,CASSLMPAGGLNGETQYF
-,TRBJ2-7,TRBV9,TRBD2,TGTGCCAGCAGCTTTAGCGGGGTCTCCTACGAGCAGTACTTC,CASSFSGVSYEQYF
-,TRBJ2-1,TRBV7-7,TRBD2,TGTGCCAGCAGCTTACTGGCTAGCGGCCAGAATGAGCAGTTCTTC,CASSLLASGQNEQFF
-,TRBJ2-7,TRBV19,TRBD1,TGTGCCAGTAGCCCGAAACAGGGGCTGCACGAGCAGTACTTC,CASSPKQGLHEQYF
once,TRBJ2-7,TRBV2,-,TGTGCCAGCAACTGGGACGGAGGCGAGCAGTACTTC,CASNWDGGEQYF
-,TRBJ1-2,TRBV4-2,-,TGTGCCAGCAGCCAACGAACGACAGCTTATGGCTACACCTTC,CASSQRTTAYGYTF
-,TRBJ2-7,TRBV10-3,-,TGTGCCATCTCTAATCAGGGCACCTACGAGCAGTACTTC,CAISNQGTYEQYF
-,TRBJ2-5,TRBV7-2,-,TGTGCCAGCAGCTTAGCGGCGCAGTATATGGAGACCCAGTACTTC,CASSLAAQYMETQYF
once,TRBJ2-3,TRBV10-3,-,TGTGCCATCAGTGTTGTCCAACTCCCCTCCGATACGCAGTATTTT,CAISVVQLPSDTQYF
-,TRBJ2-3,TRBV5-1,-,TGCGCCAGCAGCTTGATCCCCGGACAGATCACAGATACGCAGTATTTT,CASSLIPGQITDTQYF
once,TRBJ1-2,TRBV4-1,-,TGCGCCAGCAGCCGACTGAACATCGGAAACTATGGCTACACCTTC,CASSRLNIGNYGYTF
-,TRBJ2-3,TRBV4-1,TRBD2,TGCGCCAGCAGCCAAGTGGGGGGGACAGATACGCAGTATTTT,CASSQVGGTDTQYF
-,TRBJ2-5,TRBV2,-,TGTGCCAGCAGTCGCGACAGGCAAGAGACCCAGTACTTC,CASSRDRQETQYF
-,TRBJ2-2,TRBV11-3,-,TGTGCCAGCAGCTTAGGGCAGGGATTGGACACCGGGGAGCTGTTTTTT,CASSLGQGLDTGELFF
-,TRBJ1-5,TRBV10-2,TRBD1,TGCGCCAGCAGTGAGTGGGACAGGGGGCTGGGGCCCCAGCATTTT,CASSEWDRGLGPQHF
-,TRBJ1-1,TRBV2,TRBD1,TGTGCCAGCAGTGCGGGACAGCGGAACACTGAAGCTTTCTTT,CASSAGQRNTEAFF
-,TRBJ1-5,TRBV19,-,TGTGCCAGTAGTATAAGCAGGGCGTACAATCAGCCCCAGCATTTT,CASSISRAYNQPQHF
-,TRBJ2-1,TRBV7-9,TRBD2,TGTGCCAGCAGCTTATTATCTAGCGGGCCTCCCTACAATGAGCAGTTCTTC,CASSLLSSGPPYNEQFF
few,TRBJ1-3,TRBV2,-,TGTGCCAGCAGCGTCGGGTTCACCATATATTTT,CASSVGFTIYF
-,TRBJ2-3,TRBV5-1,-,TGCGCCAGCAGCTTGGGGGCGGCTGATACGCAGTATTTT,CASSLGAADTQYF
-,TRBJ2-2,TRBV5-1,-,TGCGCCAGCAGCTTGCCGGATAGCTCAGGAACCGGGGAGCTGTTTTTT,CASSLPDSSGTGELFF
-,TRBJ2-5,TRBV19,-,TGTGCCAGTAGTATTTCTTCGACAGGGACTACAGAGACCCAGTACTTC,CASSISSTGTTETQYF
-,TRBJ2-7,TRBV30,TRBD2,TGTGCCTGGAGTGGTTTTCGAGCGGGAGCGCAAACCAACGAGCAGTACTTC,CAWSGFRAGAQTNEQYF
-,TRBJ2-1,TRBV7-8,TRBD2,TGTGCCAGCAGAGACAGAGCGGGAGCCTCGATGAGCTCCTACAATGAGCAGTTCTTC,CASRDRAGASMSSYNEQFF
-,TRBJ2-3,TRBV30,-,TGTGCCTGGAACCCAGGGAATGGTGGCACAGATACGCAGTATTTT,CAWNPGNGGTDTQYF
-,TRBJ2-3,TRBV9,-,TGTGCCAGCAGCCCTTCTCGGAATACGCAGTATTTT,CASSPSRNTQYF
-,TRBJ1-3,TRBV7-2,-,TGTGCCAGCAGCTTTGATCCGACCGGGAGGGCTGGAAACACCATATATTTT,CASSFDPTGRAGNTIYF
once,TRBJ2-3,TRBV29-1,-,TGCAGCGTTTCCCAGGGTCAGGCTGCTACGCAGTATTTT,CSVSQGQAATQYF
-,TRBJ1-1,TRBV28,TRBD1,TGTGCCAGCAGTTTAGCGGGACAGGGGTACACTGAAGCTTTCTTT,CASSLAGQGYTEAFF
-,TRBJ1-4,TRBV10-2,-,TGCGCCAGCAGCCGAGGGGGGGCGGATGAAAAACTGTTTTTT,CASSRGGADEKLFF
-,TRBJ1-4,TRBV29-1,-,TGCAGCGTTCAACTTCGGATGATAGGTGAAAAACTGTTTTTT,CSVQLRMIGEKLFF
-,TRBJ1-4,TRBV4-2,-,TGTGCCAGCAGCCAAGAAGGGGTTCGGGGGCGGTCTAATGAAAAACTGTTTTTT,CASSQEGVRGRSNEKLFF
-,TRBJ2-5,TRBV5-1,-,TGCGCCAGCAGTCGTTGGGTACAAGAGACCCAGTACTTC,CASSRWVQETQYF
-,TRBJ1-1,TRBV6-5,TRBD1,TGTGCCAGCAGACCCCCGGGACAGGGGGCTGTGGAAGCTTTCTTT,CASRPPGQGAVEAFF